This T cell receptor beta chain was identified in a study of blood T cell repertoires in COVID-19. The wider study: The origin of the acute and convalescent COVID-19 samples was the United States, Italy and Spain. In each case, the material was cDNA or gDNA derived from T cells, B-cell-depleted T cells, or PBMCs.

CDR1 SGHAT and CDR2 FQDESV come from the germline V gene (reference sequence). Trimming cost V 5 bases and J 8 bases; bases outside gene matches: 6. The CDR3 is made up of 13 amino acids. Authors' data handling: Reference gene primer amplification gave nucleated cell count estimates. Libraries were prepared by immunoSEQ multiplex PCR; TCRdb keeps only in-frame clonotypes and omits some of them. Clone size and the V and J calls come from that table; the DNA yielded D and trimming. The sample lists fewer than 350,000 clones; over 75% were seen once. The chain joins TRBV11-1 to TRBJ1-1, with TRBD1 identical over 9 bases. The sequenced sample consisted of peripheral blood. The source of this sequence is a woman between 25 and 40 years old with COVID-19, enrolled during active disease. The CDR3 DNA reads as TGTGCCAGCAGCCCTGGACAGGGGAGGGAAGCTTTCTTT. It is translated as CASSPGQGREAFF.